These 5 T cell receptor beta chains originate from one sample sequenced in a study of shared clonotypes between healthy human individuals. Naive CD8 populations comprised CD45RO-negative cells positively selected for CCR7, excluding terminally differentiated effector memory CD45RA+ cells. Repertoires were generated with immunoSEQ multiplex PCR, while TCRdb's copy carries only in-frame clones and drops some. The profile shows roughly 2 million clones, less than 95% of them singletons. Sequencing used naive CD8+ T cells sorted from blood. These receptors all stem from a man aged 18 to 30 in good health.

As to this clone: Other DNA sequences of this sample code for an identical CDR3. The gene calls are TRBV28 and TRBJ1-2; the D gene is possibly TRBD1 (5 bases). The CDR3 has 14 amino acids. Trimming removed 2 bases from V and 2 bases from J, with 9 bases in between. CDR1 is MDHEN, CDR2 SYDVKM, per germline. The CDR3 nucleotides are TGTGCCAGCAGTTTAATCGGGACGAACTATGGCTACACCTTC. It specifies CASSLIGTNYGYTF.

The gene calls are TRBV7-9 and TRBJ1-1; no reliable D call. This CDR3 comprises 13 residues. Germline V gene lookup returns CDR1 SEHNR and CDR2 FQNEAQ (reference sequence). Trimming left V 4 bases short and J 6 bases short, with 12 bases between. The CDR3 loop reads CASSSGWIPEAFF. In nucleotides, the CDR3 is TGTGCCAGCAGCTCCGGGTGGATCCCTGAAGCTTTCTTT.

The V call is TRBV7-2, the J call TRBJ2-1; weak D call: TRBD2 (6 bases). CDR1 is SGHTA, CDR2 FQGNSA, per germline. This CDR3 contains 15 residues. V shed 1 base and J shed 10 bases, with 17 bases lying between them. This chain's CDR3 is CASSLGLGDRREQFF. CDR3 bases: TGTGCCAGCAGCTTAGGACTAGGTGACCGGCGGGAGCAGTTCTTC. Full variable domain (remainder filled in from reference TRBV7-2 and TRBJ2-1): GAGVSQSPSNKVTEKGKDVELRCDPISGHTALYWYRQSLGQGLEFLIYFQGNSAPDKSGLPSDRFSAERTGGSVSTLTIQRTQQEDSAVYLCASSLGLGDRREQFFGPGTRLTVL.

The J gene is TRBJ1-4, the V gene TRBV25-1; a possible D gene is TRBD1 (5 bases). V lost 1 base and J 4 bases, leaving 10 bases between the germline ends. CDR3 length equals 15 residues. Germline V gene lookup returns CDR1 MGHDK and CDR2 SYGVNS. This chain's CDR3 is CASSEFGTINEKLFF. The DNA for the CDR3 is TGTGCCAGCAGTGAATTCGGGACCATTAATGAAAAACTGTTTTTT.

This sequence joins TRBV4-1 and TRBJ1-3, with 7 bases identical to TRBD1. V was clipped by 4 bases and J by 8 bases; unmatched bases: 5. Germline values: CDR1 MGHRA, CDR2 YSYEKL. This CDR3 is built from 13 residues. In nucleotides, the CDR3 is TGCGCCAGCAGCCCTAGACAGGGAGACACCATATATTTT. Protein sequence: CASSPRQGDTIYF.